The clone carrying this T cell receptor (beta chain) was found a few times. The data belong to a study of Graves' ophthalmopathy and Graves' hyperthyroidism. The length of the CDR3 is 15 residues. Germline assignment: CDR1 SGHTA and CDR2 FQGNSA. V was pared by 5 bases and J by 4 bases, with 9 bases of the junction left unmatched. RNA transcripts were the template, and TCR beta CDR3 regions were amplified from them. A first-round RT-PCR used HTBI primers, followed by a second-round multiplex PCR. TCRdb reprocessed the multiplex PCR reads with MiXCR, giving one entry per CDR3 protein. The sample shows over a million distinct CDR3 sequences, about two fifths of them seen only once.

The rearrangement joins TRBV7-2 to TRBJ2-5, with 8 nucleotides matching TRBD2. This sequence was found in an adult man with Graves' hyperthyroidism. The sample comprised peripheral blood or thyroid tissue (not recorded which). Written as DNA, the CDR3 is TGTGCCAGCAGCCCCCGGAACGGGAGGGGAGAGACCCAGTACTTC. It translates to CASSPRNGRGETQYF.